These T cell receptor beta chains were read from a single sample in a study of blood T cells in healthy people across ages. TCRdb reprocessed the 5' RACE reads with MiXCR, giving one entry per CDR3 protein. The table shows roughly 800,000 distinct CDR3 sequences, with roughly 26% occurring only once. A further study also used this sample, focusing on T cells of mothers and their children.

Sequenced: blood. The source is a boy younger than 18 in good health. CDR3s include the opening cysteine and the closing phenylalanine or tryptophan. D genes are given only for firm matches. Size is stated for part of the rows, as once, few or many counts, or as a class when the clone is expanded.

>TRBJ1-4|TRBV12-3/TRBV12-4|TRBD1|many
CASSLDRDEKLFF
TGTGCCAGCAGTTTGGACAGGGATGAAAAACTGTTTTTT
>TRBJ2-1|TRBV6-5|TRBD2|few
CASGRESEQFF
TGTGCCTCCGGGAGGGAGAGTGAGCAGTTCTTC
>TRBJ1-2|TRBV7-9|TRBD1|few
CASSIPDRAYGYTF
TGTGCCAGCAGCATCCCGGACAGGGCCTATGGCTACACCTTC
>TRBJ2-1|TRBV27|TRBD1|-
CASSLVGTGWNEQFF
TGTGCCAGCAGTTTAGTCGGGACAGGGTGGAATGAGCAGTTCTTC
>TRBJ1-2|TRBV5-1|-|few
CASSLKENYGYTF
TGCGCCAGCAGCTTGAAAGAAAACTATGGCTACACCTTC
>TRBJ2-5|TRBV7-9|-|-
CASSPSKEQYF
TGTGCCAGCAGCCCTAGTAAGGAGCAGTACTTC
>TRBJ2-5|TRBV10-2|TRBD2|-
CASGHSGANLETQYF
TGCGCCAGCGGCCATAGCGGGGCAAACCTAGAGACCCAGTACTTC
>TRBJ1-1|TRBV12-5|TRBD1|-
CASGLTRQGRGDTEAFF
TGTGCTAGTGGTTTGACCCGACAGGGGAGGGGGGACACTGAAGCTTTCTTT
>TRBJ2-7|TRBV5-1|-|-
CASSGGAGEQYF
TGCGCCAGCAGCGGGGGAGCAGGCGAGCAGTACTTC
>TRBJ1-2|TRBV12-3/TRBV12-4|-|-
CASSGALSYTF
TGTGCCAGCAGTGGGGCCCTTAGCTACACCTTC
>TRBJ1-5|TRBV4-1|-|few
CASSLAVRVNQPQHF
TGCGCCAGCAGCCTGGCCGTCAGGGTTAATCAGCCCCAGCATTTT
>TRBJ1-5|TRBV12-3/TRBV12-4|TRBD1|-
CASSPTGVINQPQHF
TGTGCCAGCAGCCCGACAGGGGTAATCAATCAGCCCCAGCATTTT
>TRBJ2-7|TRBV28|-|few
CASSLLTGAYEQYF
TGTGCCAGCAGTTTGCTAACAGGAGCCTACGAGCAGTACTTC
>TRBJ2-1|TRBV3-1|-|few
CASSQVAGTNEQFF
TGTGCCAGCAGCCAAGTGGCAGGAACCAATGAGCAGTTCTTC
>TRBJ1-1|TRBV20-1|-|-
CSASLGGMNTEAFF
TGCAGTGCTAGTTTGGGGGGCATGAACACTGAAGCTTTCTTT
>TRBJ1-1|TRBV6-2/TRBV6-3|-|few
CASRAQERSEAFF
TGTGCCAGCAGGGCCCAAGAGCGGAGTGAAGCTTTCTTT
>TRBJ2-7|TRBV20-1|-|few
CSASDRKGLYEQYF
TGCAGTGCGTCCGACAGGAAGGGCCTATACGAGCAGTACTTC
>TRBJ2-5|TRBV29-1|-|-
CSVCPRLQETQYF
TGCAGCGTCTGCCCTCGCCTCCAAGAGACCCAGTACTTC
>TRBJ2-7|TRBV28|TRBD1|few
CASSPDRVVVDEQYF
TGTGCCAGCAGTCCGGACAGGGTAGTCGTGGACGAGCAGTACTTC
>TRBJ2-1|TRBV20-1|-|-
CSAHELVRNEQFF
TGCAGTGCCCACGAGTTGGTACGTAATGAGCAGTTCTTC
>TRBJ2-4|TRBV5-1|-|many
CASSPQGNIQYF
TGCGCCAGCAGCCCCCAGGGGAACATTCAGTACTTC
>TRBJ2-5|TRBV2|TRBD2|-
CASSETTSRETQYF
TGTGCCAGCAGTGAAACGACTAGCAGGGAGACCCAGTACTTC
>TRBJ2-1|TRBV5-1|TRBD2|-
CASSTGLAGREQFF
TGCGCCAGCAGCACCGGACTAGCGGGGAGGGAGCAGTTCTTC
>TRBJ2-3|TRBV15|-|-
CATSSLRTPRAIDTQYF
TGTGCCACCAGCAGCCTCAGAACCCCGAGGGCGATAGATACGCAGTATTTT
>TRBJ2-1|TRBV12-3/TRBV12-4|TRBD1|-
CASSPSGTGPADNEQFF
TGTGCCAGCAGTCCCTCCGGGACAGGTCCGGCGGACAATGAGCAGTTCTTC
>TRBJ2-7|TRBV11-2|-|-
CASSFLIESYEQYF
TGTGCCAGCAGCTTTTTGATAGAGTCCTACGAGCAGTACTTC
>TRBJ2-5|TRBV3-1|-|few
CASSQEEGAEETQYF
TGTGCCAGCAGCCAAGAAGAAGGGGCTGAAGAGACCCAGTACTTC
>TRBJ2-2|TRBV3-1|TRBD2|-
CASSQMGGEVNTGELFF
TGTGCCAGCAGCCAAATGGGGGGGGAAGTGAACACCGGGGAGCTGTTTTTT
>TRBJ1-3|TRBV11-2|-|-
CASSLGPVGAGNTIYF
TGTGCCAGCAGCTTAGGCCCGGTTGGCGCTGGAAACACCATATATTTT
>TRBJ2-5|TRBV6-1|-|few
CASRLGWGQETQYF
TGTGCCAGCAGACTCGGATGGGGACAAGAGACCCAGTACTTC
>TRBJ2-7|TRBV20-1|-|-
CSAGHIAYEQYF
TGCAGTGCTGGCCACATCGCCTACGAGCAGTACTTC
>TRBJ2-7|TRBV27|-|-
CASREQGGYEQYF
TGTGCCAGCAGAGAACAGGGAGGATACGAGCAGTACTTC
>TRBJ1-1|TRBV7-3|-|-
CASSLLPIQNTEAFF
TGTGCCAGCAGCTTATTACCGATCCAGAACACTGAAGCTTTCTTT
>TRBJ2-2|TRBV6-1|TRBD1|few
CASSDRGWVTGELFF
TGTGCCAGCAGCGACAGGGGATGGGTCACCGGGGAGCTGTTTTTT
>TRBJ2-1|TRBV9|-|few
CASSGQAHNEQFF
TGTGCCAGCAGCGGACAGGCCCACAATGAGCAGTTCTTC
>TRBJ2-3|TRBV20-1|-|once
CSARGGLPTDTQYF
TGCAGTGCTAGAGGAGGGCTACCCACAGATACGCAATATTTT
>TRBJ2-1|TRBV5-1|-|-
CASSLATSSYNEQFF
TGCGCCAGCAGCTTGGCCACCAGCTCCTACAATGAGCAGTTCTTC
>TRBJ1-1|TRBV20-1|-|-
CSASGRNTEAFF
TGCAGTGCTAGTGGGAGGAACACTGAAGCTTTCTTT
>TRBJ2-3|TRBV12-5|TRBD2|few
CASAPAGGFTDTQYF
TGTGCTAGTGCTCCAGCGGGGGGATTCACAGATACGCAGTATTTT
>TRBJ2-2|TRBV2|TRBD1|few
CASSVRGQGFGGELFF
TGTGCCAGCAGTGTGCGGGGACAGGGTTTTGGCGGGGAGCTGTTTTTT
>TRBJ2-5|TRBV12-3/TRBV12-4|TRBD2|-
CASSLEKLAGEYQETQYF
TGTGCCAGCAGTTTAGAAAAACTAGCGGGGGAGTACCAAGAGACCCAGTACTTC